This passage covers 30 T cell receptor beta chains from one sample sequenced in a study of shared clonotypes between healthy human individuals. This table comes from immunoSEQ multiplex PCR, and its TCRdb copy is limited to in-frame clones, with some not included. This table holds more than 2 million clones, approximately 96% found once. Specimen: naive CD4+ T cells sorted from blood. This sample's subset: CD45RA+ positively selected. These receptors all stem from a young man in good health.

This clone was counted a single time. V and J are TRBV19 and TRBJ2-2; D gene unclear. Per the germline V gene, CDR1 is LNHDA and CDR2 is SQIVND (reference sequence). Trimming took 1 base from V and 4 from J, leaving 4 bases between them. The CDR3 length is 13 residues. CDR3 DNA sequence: TGTGCCAGTAGTATAGCCGCCACCGGGGAGCTGTTTTTT. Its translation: CASSIAATGELFF.

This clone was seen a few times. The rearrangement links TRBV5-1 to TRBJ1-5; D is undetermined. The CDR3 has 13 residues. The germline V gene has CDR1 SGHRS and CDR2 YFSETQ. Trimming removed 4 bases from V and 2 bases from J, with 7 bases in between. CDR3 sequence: CASSPDRNQPQHF. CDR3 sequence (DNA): TGCGCCAGCAGCCCGGATCGCAATCAGCCCCAGCATTTT.

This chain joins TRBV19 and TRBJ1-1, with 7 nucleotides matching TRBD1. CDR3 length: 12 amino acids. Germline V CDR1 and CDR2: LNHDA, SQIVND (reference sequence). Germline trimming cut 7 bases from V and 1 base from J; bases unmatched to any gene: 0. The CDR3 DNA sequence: TGTGCCAGTAACAGGGGGAACACTGAAGCTTTCTTT. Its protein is CASNRGNTEAFF.

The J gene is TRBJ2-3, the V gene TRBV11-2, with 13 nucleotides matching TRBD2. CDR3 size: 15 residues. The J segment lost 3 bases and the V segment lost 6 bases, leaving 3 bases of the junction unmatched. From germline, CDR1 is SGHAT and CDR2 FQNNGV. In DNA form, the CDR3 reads TGTGCCAGCAGTCCGACTAGCGGGAGGACAGATACGCAGTATTTT. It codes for CASSPTSGRTDTQYF.

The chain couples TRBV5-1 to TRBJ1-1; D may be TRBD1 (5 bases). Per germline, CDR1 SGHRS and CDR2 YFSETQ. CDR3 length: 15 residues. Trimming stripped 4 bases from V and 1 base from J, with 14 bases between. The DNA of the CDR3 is TGCGCCAGCAGCCTACTTATCGGGGGGAACACTGAAGCTTTCTTT. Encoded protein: CASSLLIGGNTEAFF.

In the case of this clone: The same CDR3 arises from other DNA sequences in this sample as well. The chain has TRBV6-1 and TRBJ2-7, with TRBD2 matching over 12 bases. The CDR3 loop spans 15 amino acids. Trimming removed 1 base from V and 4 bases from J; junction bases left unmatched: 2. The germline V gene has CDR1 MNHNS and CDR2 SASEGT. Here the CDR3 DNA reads TGTGCCAGCAGTGAAGGTCTAGCGGGAGGGTACGAGCAGTACTTC. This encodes CASSEGLAGGYEQYF.

CDR3 residues: CASSLDRQSNEKLFF. The CDR3 DNA follows: TGTGCCAGCAGCTTAGATCGACAGAGTAATGAAAAACTGTTTTTT. This sequence joins TRBV7-6 and TRBJ1-4; possible D gene TRBD1, 5 bases. In germline, CDR1 is SGHVS, CDR2 FNYEAQ. The CDR3 loop spans 15 amino acids. The V gene lost 1 base and the J gene lost 4 bases, with 10 bases spanning the gap.

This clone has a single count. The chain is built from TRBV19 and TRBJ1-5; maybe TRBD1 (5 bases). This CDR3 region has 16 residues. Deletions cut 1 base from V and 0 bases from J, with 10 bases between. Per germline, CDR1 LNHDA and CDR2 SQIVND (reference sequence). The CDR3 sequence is CASSIGRQNSNQPQHF. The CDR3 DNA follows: TGTGCCAGTAGTATAGGACGACAGAATAGCAATCAGCCCCAGCATTTT. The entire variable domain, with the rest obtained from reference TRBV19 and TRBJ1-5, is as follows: DGGITQSPKYLFRKEGQNVTLSCEQNLNHDAMYWYRQDPGQGLRLIYYSQIVNDFQKGDIAEGYSVSREKKESFPLTVTSAQKNPTAFYLCASSIGRQNSNQPQHFGDGTRLSIL.

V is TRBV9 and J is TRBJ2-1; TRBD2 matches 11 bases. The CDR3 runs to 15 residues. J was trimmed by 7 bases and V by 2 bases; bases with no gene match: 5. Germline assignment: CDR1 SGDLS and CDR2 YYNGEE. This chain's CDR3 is CASSVTSGSLNEQFF. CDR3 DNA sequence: TGTGCCAGCAGCGTCACTAGCGGGAGCCTTAATGAGCAGTTCTTC.

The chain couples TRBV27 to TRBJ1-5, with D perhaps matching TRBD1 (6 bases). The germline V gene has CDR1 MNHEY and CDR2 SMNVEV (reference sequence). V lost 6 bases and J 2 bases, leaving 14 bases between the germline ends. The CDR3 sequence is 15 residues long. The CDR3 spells CASSPGTTGNQPQHF. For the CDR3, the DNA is TGTGCCAGCAGCCCCGGGACAACCGGCAATCAGCCCCAGCATTTT.

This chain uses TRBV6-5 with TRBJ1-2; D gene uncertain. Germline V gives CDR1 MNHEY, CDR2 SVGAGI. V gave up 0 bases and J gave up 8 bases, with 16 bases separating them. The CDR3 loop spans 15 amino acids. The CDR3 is CASSYSKVSSRGYTF. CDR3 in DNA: TGTGCCAGCAGTTACTCGAAGGTATCAAGCAGGGGCTACACCTTC.

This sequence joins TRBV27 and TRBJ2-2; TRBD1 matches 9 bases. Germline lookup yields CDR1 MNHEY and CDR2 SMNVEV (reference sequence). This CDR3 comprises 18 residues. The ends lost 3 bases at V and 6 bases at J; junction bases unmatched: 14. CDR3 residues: CASSFAGTGKTGAGELFF. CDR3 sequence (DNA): TGTGCCAGCAGTTTTGCCGGGACAGGGAAAACGGGGGCCGGGGAGCTGTTTTTT.

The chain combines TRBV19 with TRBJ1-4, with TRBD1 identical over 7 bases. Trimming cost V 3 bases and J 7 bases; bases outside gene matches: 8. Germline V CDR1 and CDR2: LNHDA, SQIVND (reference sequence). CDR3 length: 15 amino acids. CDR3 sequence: CASSIIGGFGEKLFF. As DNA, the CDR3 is TGTGCCAGTAGTATCATAGGGGGCTTCGGTGAAAAACTGTTTTTT.

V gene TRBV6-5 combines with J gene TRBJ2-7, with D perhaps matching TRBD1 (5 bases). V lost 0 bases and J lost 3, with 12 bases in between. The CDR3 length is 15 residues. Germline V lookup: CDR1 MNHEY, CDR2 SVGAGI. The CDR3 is CASSYSKQGRYEQYF. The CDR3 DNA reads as TGTGCCAGCAGTTACTCGAAGCAGGGCCGCTACGAGCAGTACTTC.

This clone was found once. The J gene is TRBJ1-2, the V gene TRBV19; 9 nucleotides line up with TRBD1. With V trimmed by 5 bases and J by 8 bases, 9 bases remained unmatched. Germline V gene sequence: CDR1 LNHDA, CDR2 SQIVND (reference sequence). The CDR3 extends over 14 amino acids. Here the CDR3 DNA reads TGTGCCAGTAGTGGGGACAGGGTCCATAACGGCTACACCTTC. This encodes CASSGDRVHNGYTF.

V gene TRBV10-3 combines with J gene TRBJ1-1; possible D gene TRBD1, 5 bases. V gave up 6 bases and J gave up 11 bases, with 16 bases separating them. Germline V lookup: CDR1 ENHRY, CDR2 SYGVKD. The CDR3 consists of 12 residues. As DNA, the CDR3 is TGTGCCATCAGCGGGGACGGACTAAAGGCTTTCTTT. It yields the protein CAISGDGLKAFF.

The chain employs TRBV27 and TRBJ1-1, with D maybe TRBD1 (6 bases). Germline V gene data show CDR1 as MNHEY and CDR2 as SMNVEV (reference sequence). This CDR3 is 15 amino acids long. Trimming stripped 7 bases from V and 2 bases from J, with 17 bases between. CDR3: CASNPAGAINTEAFF. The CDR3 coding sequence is TGTGCCAGCAACCCCGCAGGGGCGATAAACACTGAAGCTTTCTTT.

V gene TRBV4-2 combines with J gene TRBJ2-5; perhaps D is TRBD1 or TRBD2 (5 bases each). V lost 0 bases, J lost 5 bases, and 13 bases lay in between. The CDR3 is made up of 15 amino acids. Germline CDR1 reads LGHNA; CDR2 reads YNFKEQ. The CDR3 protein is CASSQDGGVGETQYF. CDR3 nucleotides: TGTGCCAGCAGCCAAGATGGGGGAGTCGGCGAGACCCAGTACTTC.

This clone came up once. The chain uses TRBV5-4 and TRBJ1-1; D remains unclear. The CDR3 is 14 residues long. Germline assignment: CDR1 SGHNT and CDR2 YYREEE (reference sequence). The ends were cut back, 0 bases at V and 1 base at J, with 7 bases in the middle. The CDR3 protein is CASSLEFPNTEAFF. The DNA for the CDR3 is TGTGCCAGCAGCTTGGAATTCCCGAACACTGAAGCTTTCTTT.

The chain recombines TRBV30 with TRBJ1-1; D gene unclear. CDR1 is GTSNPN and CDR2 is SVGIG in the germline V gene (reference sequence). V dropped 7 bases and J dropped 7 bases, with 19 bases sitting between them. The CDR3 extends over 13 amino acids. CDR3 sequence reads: CAYIPGVKNEAFF. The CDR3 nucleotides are TGTGCCTACATCCCGGGTGTAAAGAATGAAGCTTTCTTT.

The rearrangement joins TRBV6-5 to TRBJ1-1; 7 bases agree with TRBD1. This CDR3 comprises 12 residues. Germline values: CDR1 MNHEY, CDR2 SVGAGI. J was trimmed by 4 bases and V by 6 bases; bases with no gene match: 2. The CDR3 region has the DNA TGTGCCAGCAGGACAGGGCCCACTGAAGCTTTCTTT. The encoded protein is CASRTGPTEAFF.

The chain's CDR3 is CASKRGYQETQYF. CDR3 coding DNA: TGCGCCAGCAAGCGGGGTTACCAAGAGACCCAGTACTTC. This sequence joins TRBV5-1 and TRBJ2-5; 7 nucleotides line up with TRBD2. The CDR3 is 13 amino acids. Germline assignment: CDR1 SGHRS and CDR2 YFSETQ. The J segment lost 0 bases and the V segment lost 6 bases, leaving 2 bases of the junction unmatched. The entire variable domain, with the rest obtained from reference TRBV5-1 and TRBJ2-5, is as follows: KAGVTQTPRYLIKTRGQQVTLSCSPISGHRSVSWYQQTPGQGLQFLFEYFSETQRNKGNFPGRFSGRQFSNSRSEMNVSTLELGDSALYLCASKRGYQETQYFGPGTRLLVL.

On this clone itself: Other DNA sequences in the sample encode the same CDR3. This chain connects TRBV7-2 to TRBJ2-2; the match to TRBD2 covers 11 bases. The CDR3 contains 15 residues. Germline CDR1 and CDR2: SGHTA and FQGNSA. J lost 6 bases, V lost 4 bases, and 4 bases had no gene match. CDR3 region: CASSSLAGASGELFF. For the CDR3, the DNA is TGTGCCAGCAGCTCACTAGCGGGAGCTTCCGGGGAGCTGTTTTTT.

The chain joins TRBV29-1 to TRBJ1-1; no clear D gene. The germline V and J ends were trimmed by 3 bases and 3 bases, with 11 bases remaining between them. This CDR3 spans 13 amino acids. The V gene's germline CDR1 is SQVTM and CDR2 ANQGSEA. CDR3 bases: TGCAGCGTTGAGCAGGCCTTGGACACTGAAGCTTTCTTT. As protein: CSVEQALDTEAFF.

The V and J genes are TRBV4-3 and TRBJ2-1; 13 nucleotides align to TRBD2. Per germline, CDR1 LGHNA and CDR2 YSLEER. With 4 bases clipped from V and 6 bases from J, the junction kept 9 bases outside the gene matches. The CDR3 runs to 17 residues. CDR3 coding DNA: TGCGCCAGCAGCCCACTAGCGGGAGGGCCAATGACCAATGAGCAGTTCTTC. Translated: CASSPLAGGPMTNEQFF.

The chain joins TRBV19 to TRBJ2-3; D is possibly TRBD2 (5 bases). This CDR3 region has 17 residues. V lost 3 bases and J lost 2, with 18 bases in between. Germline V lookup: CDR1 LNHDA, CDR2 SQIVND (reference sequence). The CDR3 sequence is CASSMERTSTITDTQYF. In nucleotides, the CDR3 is TGTGCCAGTAGTATGGAACGGACTTCTACTATCACAGATACGCAGTATTTT.

The CDR3 reads CASSQLYLQGREGNTIYF. Written as DNA, the CDR3 is TGTGCCAGCAGCCAATTATACCTACAGGGTAGGGAAGGAAACACCATATATTTT. The chain couples TRBV4-2 to TRBJ1-3, with D tentatively TRBD1 (6 bases). The CDR3 runs 18 residues. From germline, CDR1 is LGHNA and CDR2 YNFKEQ. The ends were cut back, 2 bases at V and 4 bases at J, with 21 bases in the middle.

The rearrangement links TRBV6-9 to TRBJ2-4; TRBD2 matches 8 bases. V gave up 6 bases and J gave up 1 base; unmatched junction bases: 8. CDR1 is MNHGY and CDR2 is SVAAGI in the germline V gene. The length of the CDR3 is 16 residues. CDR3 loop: CASSRRLASAKNIQYF. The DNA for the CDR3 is TGTGCCAGCAGCCGTAGACTAGCGTCGGCCAAAAACATTCAGTACTTC.

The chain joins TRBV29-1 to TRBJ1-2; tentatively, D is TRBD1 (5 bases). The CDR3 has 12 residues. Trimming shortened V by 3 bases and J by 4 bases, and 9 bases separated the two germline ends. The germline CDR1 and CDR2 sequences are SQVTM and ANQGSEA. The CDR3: CSVEGPVYGYTF. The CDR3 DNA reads TGCAGCGTTGAGGGGCCAGTCTATGGCTACACCTTC.

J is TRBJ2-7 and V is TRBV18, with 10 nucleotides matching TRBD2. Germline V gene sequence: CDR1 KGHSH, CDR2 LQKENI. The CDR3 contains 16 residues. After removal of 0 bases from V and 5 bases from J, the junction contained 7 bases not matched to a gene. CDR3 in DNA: TGTGCCAGCTCACCACCGGGGCTAGCGGGAGACCACGAGCAGTACTTC. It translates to CASSPPGLAGDHEQYF.